This passage covers 10 T cell receptor beta chains from one sample sequenced in a study of shared clonotypes between healthy human individuals. Clones were sequenced by immunoSEQ multiplex PCR, and TCRdb holds only the in-frame ones, with some missing. The sample has hundreds of thousands of clones; 75% to 80% are singletons. The sequencing sample was made of PBMCs. These receptors were obtained from a woman aged 40 to 50 in good health. Some clones in this sample may be carry-over from other donors' samples.

On this clone: Other DNA sequences in the same sample also yield this CDR3. The chain carries TRBV7-2 and TRBJ2-7; tentatively, D is TRBD2 (6 bases). Trimming removed 5 bases at V and 4 bases at J, with 9 bases between. The germline V gene has CDR1 SGHTA and CDR2 FQGNSA. The CDR3 sequence is 12 residues long. Here the CDR3 DNA reads TGTGCCAGCAGCGGTGGGGGGTACGAGCAGTACTTC. As protein: CASSGGGYEQYF.

V usage is TRBV7-9 and J usage is TRBJ1-2; no clear D. V shed 2 bases and J shed 5 bases, with 3 bases lying between them. The germline gives CDR1 SEHNR, CDR2 FQNEAQ (reference sequence). The CDR3 loop spans 11 amino acids. The CDR3 sequence: CASSLQYGYTF. As DNA, the CDR3 is TGTGCCAGCAGCTTACAGTATGGCTACACCTTC. The full variable domain, in which reference TRBV7-9 and TRBJ1-2 provide the parts outside the CDR3, is DTGVSQNPRHKITKRGQNVTFRCDPISEHNRLYWYRQTLGQGPEFLTYFQNEAQLEKSRLLSDRFSAERPKGSFSTLEIQRTEQGDSAMYLCASSLQYGYTFGSGTRLTVV.

This clone showed up just a few times. This sequence joins TRBV30 and TRBJ2-7; D is possibly TRBD1 (5 bases). The J call may be faulty, since TRBJ2-5 better matches the DNA end. The CDR3 length is 14 residues. CDR1 GTSNPN and CDR2 SVGIG come from the germline V gene (reference sequence). The CDR3: CAWSRQIYQETQYF. CDR3 bases: TGTGCCTGGAGCCGACAGATCTACCAAGAGACCCAGTACTTC.

The chain links TRBV12-1 to TRBJ2-7; the table's D call, TRBD2, was not checked against the DNA. TRBV12-1 is deemed a pseudogene. The CDR3 runs to 16 residues. In nucleotides, the CDR3 is TGTGCCAGCAGCTACCCGACTAGCGGGGGCTCCTACGAGCAGTACTTC. Protein product: CASSYPTSGGSYEQYF.

The CDR3 loop is CASLLAPAEYGYTF. CDR3 nucleotide sequence: TGTGCCAGCCTACTGGCCCCCGCGGAGTATGGCTACACCTTC. The chain joins TRBV9 to TRBJ1-2; D is unclear. This CDR3 contains 14 residues. In germline, CDR1 is SGDLS, CDR2 YYNGEE. Trimming shortened V by 7 bases and J by 5 bases, and 18 bases separated the two germline ends. Filled out from reference TRBV9 and TRBJ1-2, the complete variable domain reads DSGVTQTPKHLITATGQRVTLRCSPRSGDLSVYWYQQSLDQGLQFLIQYYNGEERAKGNILERFSAQQFPDLHSELNLSSLELGDSALYFCASLLAPAEYGYTFGSGTRLTVV.

The chain uses TRBV29-1 and TRBJ1-5, with 10 bases aligning to TRBD1. Germline V gene lookup returns CDR1 SQVTM and CDR2 ANQGSEA. Losses at the gene ends were 3 bases for V and 2 bases for J; bases not matched to a gene: 4. CDR3 length: 15 amino acids. This CDR3 reads CSVEAGTGGNQPQHF. DNA of the CDR3: TGCAGCGTTGAGGCCGGGACAGGGGGCAATCAGCCCCAGCATTTT.

V and J are TRBV11-3 and TRBJ1-3, with D uncertain. Germline V CDR1 and CDR2: SGHNT, YENEEA. The CDR3 covers 15 residues. V was pared by 5 bases and J by 0 bases, with 11 bases between. The CDR3 here is CASSPPTVSGNTIYF. The DNA for the CDR3 is TGTGCCAGCAGCCCACCGACTGTCTCTGGAAACACCATATATTTT.

This clone was found a few times. This chain connects TRBV7-9 to TRBJ1-5; a possible D gene is TRBD1 (6 bases). V lost 5 bases, J lost 2 bases, and 10 bases lay in between. The CDR3 runs to 14 residues. In germline, CDR1 is SEHNR, CDR2 FQNEAQ (reference sequence). The CDR3 region has the DNA TGTGCCAGCAGCCGGGACACGGGCAATCAGCCCCAGCATTTT. Encoded protein: CASSRDTGNQPQHF.

This clone has a count of ten or more. The rearrangement uses TRBV18 and TRBJ2-2; a weak D match, TRBD1 (6 bases). The V gene's germline CDR1 is KGHSH and CDR2 LQKENI. V was cut by 6 bases and J by 7 bases, with 9 bases left in between. The CDR3 sequence is 12 residues long. This CDR3 is CASSSQGGELFF. The DNA of the CDR3 is TGTGCCAGCTCGTCACAGGGCGGGGAGCTGTTTTTT. Drawing the rest from reference TRBV18 and TRBJ2-2, the complete variable domain is NAGVMQNPRHLVRRRGQEARLRCSPMKGHSHVYWYRQLPEEGLKFMVYLQKENIIDESGMPKERFSAEFPKEGPSILRIQQVVRGDSAAYFCASSSQGGELFFGEGSRLTVL.

The V and J genes are TRBV27 and TRBJ1-4; D is perhaps TRBD1 (5 bases). This CDR3 is 14 amino acids long. V was trimmed by 7 bases and J by 1 base, leaving 10 bases between them. Germline values: CDR1 MNHEY, CDR2 SMNVEV (reference sequence). The CDR3 coding sequence is TGTGCCAGCAAGCTGGGGCAAACTAATGAAAAACTGTTTTTT. Translation: CASKLGQTNEKLFF.